There are a few counts of the clone carrying this T cell receptor (beta chain). Its antigen is undetermined. Investigators reverse transcribed all isolated RNA, so they sequenced expressed TCRB transcripts. Sequenced by immunoSEQ multiplex PCR; TCRdb stores in-frame clones only, minus some. The table records approximately 150,000 clones, about 9.4% of them present only once. This sample is part of a study of beta chain features in type 1 diabetes. The study's findings and limits: Type 1 diabetes patients had fewer VDJ junction insertions and more deletions. A potential influence of HLA type upon TCRB rearrangement remained unresolved herein. The naive, central memory and Treg TCRB repertoires showed an apparent similarity that was greater among patients than among healthy donors. Cells with high TCR expression could be over-represented by cDNA sequencing.

The receptor's source is a man between 18 and 35 years old in good health. The specimen was naive CD4+ T cells from blood.

This CDR3 is CASRLQGAEAFF. The CDR3 region has the DNA TGTGCCAGCAGATTACAGGGGGCTGAAGCTTTCTTT. The chain combines TRBV2 with TRBJ1-1; 8 bases agree with TRBD1. Looked up from germline, CDR1 is SNHLY and CDR2 is FYNNEI. V trimming: 6 bases; J trimming: 6 bases; junction bases outside the gene matches: 3. This CDR3 comprises 12 residues.